The rows below give T cell receptor beta chains drawn from one sample of a study of blood T cell repertoires in COVID-19. The data were produced by immunoSEQ multiplex PCR, yet TCRdb's version contains in-frame clones alone and is incomplete. This table has 70,000 to 90,000 clones, 80% to 90% appearing once. Sequences were obtained from peripheral blood. Receptors were obtained from a man between 60 and 75 years old with acute or convalescent COVID-19. CDR3s include the opening cysteine and the closing phenylalanine or tryptophan.

TRBJ2-3,TRBV12-5,CASGLVTGARVADTQYF
TRBJ1-2,TRBV6-5,CASSYTRTGPYGYTF
TRBJ1-2,TRBV19,CASSPRQGLSYGYTF
TRBJ2-7,TRBV30,CAWSVSSRGEQYF
TRBJ1-1,TRBV29-1,CSGGQGWGTEAFF
TRBJ2-3,TRBV5-6,CASSRDRLDTQYF
TRBJ1-6,TRBV2,CASSKESSYNSPLHF
TRBJ1-2,TRBV7-9,CASSSNRAPDLSYTF
TRBJ1-1,TRBV28,CASNPRTGERFTEAFF
TRBJ2-2,TRBV6-1,CASSEQRRHTGELFF
TRBJ2-7,TRBV19,CASTPSGEGGYEQYF
TRBJ2-7,TRBV15,CATSDGLVSSYEQYF
TRBJ2-7,TRBV12-5,CASGSRDRDYEQYF
TRBJ2-7,TRBV18,CASSTDRDRGSHEQYF
TRBJ1-3,TRBV19,CASSRQVSGNTIYF
TRBJ1-6,TRBV7-8,CASSIQGANSPLHF
TRBJ1-1,TRBV7-6,CASSLEQGAQTEAFF
TRBJ1-6,TRBV7-9,CASSLAITGVSPLHF
TRBJ2-7,TRBV7-9,CASSLPGSYEQYF
TRBJ1-1,TRBV28,CASITLAGTEAFF
TRBJ2-1,TRBV30,CAWSPGVNEQFF
TRBJ1-4,TRBV7-8,CASSLGGGDFSKLFF
TRBJ1-1,TRBV6-5,CASINGGAKTEAFF
TRBJ2-7,TRBV19,CASSPGQNYEQYF
TRBJ1-2,TRBV5-1,CASSLANEQAYGYTF
TRBJ1-2,TRBV6-5,CASRGGVSYGYTF
TRBJ2-2,TRBV5-1,CASSRDRKSGELFF
TRBJ1-2,TRBV9,CASSVGGYYGYTF
TRBJ1-1,TRBV10-1,CASSESATGVSEAFF
TRBJ2-1,TRBV11-3,CASSYRTGGYNEQFF
TRBJ1-5,TRBV27,CASSPWGQPQHF
TRBJ2-7,TRBV5-1,CASSLKTGSYEQYF
TRBJ2-1,TRBV5-1,CASSASGRANEQFF
TRBJ2-3,TRBV9,CASSASAAGGTDTQYF
TRBJ1-1,TRBV19,CASSNRWGGHNTEAFF
TRBJ2-5,TRBV6-4,CASSEAPGETQYF
TRBJ1-2,TRBV19,CASSMYYRGNYGYTF
TRBJ2-7,TRBV27,CASSLSGLFNYEQYF
TRBJ1-2,TRBV5-1,CASSLAQKANYGYTF
TRBJ2-6,TRBV15,CATSTQRGASGANVLTF
TRBJ1-2,TRBV12-3/TRBV12-4,CASSSYRDKGYTF
TRBJ1-5,TRBV5-1,CASSLGGLDQPQHF
TRBJ1-2,TRBV12-3/TRBV12-4,CASTGRGYGYTF
TRBJ1-1,TRBV2,CASSESRVVTEAFF
TRBJ2-2,TRBV7-3,CASSRGSGSGELFF
TRBJ1-2,TRBV30,CAWSVEVSSYGYTF
TRBJ2-3,TRBV2,CASRSRTSVTDTQYF
TRBJ2-1,TRBV7-6,CASSPLAGTPYNEQFF
TRBJ2-2,TRBV27,CASSLSSRGNTGELFF
TRBJ2-5,TRBV6-2/TRBV6-3,CASSYYSQETQYF
TRBJ1-1,TRBV6-1,CASSEGRGTEAFF
TRBJ1-2,TRBV7-9,CASSLAGATAPGYTF
TRBJ1-2,TRBV7-2,CASSLEPGQGYGYTF
TRBJ2-1,TRBV27,CASSSLHRGSANEQFF
TRBJ2-2,TRBV2,CASSRDNTNTGELFF
TRBJ1-2,TRBV28,CASKGRVQTYGYTF
TRBJ1-2,TRBV4-1,CASSQDGMGASGGGGYTF
TRBJ2-1,TRBV5-1,CASSPATGSYNEQFF
TRBJ1-2,TRBV7-9,CASSNGQARGYTF
TRBJ1-2,TRBV7-9,CASSLALGDSTF